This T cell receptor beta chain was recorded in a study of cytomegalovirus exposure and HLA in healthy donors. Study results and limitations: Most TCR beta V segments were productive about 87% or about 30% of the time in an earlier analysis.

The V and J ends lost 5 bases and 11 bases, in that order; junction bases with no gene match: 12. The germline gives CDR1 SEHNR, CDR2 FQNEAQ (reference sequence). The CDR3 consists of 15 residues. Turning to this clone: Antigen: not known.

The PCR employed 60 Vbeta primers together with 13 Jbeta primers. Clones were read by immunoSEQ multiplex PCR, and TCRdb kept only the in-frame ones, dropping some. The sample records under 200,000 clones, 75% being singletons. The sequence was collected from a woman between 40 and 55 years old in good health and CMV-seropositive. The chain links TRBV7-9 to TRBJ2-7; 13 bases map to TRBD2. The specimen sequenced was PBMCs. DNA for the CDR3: TGTGCCAGCAGCCTCGGACTAGCGGGAGTGTCGGTGGAGTACTTC. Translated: CASSLGLAGVSVEYF.